This T cell receptor (beta chain) came from a study of T cells in Graves' hyperthyroidism and ophthalmopathy. Looking at the study overall: Peripheral blood draws took place at initial diagnosis, ahead of any treatment.

This clonotype was picked up many times. Template material for amplifying TCR beta CDR3 regions consisted of RNA transcripts. Primed by the HTBI set, a first-round RT-PCR was run on the TCR CDR3. TCRdb fed the multiplex PCR reads into MiXCR, producing one record per CDR3 protein. The table includes roughly 380,000 distinct CDR3 sequences, about 15% detected once. The definition of stable Graves' hyperthyroidism was no ophthalmopathy progression within 18 months. Hyperthyroidism had been newly diagnosed in patients aged 18 to 65, and its duration was under 2 months. Those patients with uncontrolled infection, other autoimmune disease, pregnancy or lactation were excluded. The sequence derives from an older woman with Graves' hyperthyroidism. Sequencing used blood.

This CDR3 reads CASSPDSGNTDTQYF. CDR3 coding DNA: TGTGCCAGCAGTCCGGATAGCGGGAACACAGATACGCAGTATTTT. The chain carries TRBV3-1 and TRBJ2-3; 8 bases match TRBD2. Trimming at V came to 6 bases and at J to 2 bases, leaving 7 bases not matched to a gene. CDR1 is LGHDT and CDR2 is YNNKEL in the germline V gene (reference sequence). The CDR3 is 15 residues long.